The table lists the clone carrying this TCR beta chain with a count of one. This sample stems from a study of cytomegalovirus exposure and HLA in healthy donors. Whole-study context: In terms of ancestry, the Caucasian-associated cluster contained roughly 80% of the 300 to 400 genotyped donors.

V was clipped by 3 bases and J by 10 bases, with 12 bases between them. The germline gives CDR1 MNHNS, CDR2 SASEGT. This CDR3 has 13 residues. PCR was performed using 60 Vbeta and 13 Jbeta primers. Sequenced by immunoSEQ multiplex PCR; TCRdb stores in-frame clones only, minus some. The profile shows roughly 250,000 clones, approximately 80% of them singletons. The chain joins TRBV6-1 to TRBJ1-4; perhaps TRBD1 as D (6 bases). This receptor was identified in a girl aged 2 to 9 in good health and CMV-seronegative. Sequencing used PBMCs. The CDR3 DNA sequence: TGTGCCAGCAGTGAGGGGGCGCGGTTAAAACTGTTTTTT. As protein: CASSEGARLKLFF.